The 16 T cell receptor beta chains given below trace back to one sample, sequenced in a study of tumor T cells in aggressive B-cell lymphoma. Only in-frame clones appear in the TCRdb table, and some are missing; sequencing was by immunoSEQ multiplex PCR. The table has over 2,500 clones, about 90% seen once; the top ten hold 4.5% to 6%. The specimen was tumor tissue. These receptors were collected from an adult with diffuse large B cell lymphoma.

This rearrangement joins TRBV27 to TRBJ1-5, with TRBD1 matching 7 bases. V was clipped by 5 bases and J by 6 bases; unmatched bases: 7. Per the germline V gene, CDR1 is MNHEY and CDR2 is SMNVEV (reference sequence). The CDR3 consists of 14 residues. CDR3 sequence reads: CASSTTGPSQPQHF. The CDR3 nucleotides read TGTGCCAGCAGTACGACAGGGCCCAGTCAGCCCCAGCATTTT.

The chain recombines TRBV27 with TRBJ2-1, with D maybe TRBD2 (6 bases). V was cut by 2 bases and J by 7 bases, with 15 bases left in between. The CDR3 totals 15 residues. The germline CDR1 and CDR2 sequences are MNHEY and SMNVEV (reference sequence). CDR3 in amino acids: CASSLGGFGRNEQFF. Here the CDR3 DNA reads TGTGCCAGCAGTTTAGGAGGGTTTGGAAGGAATGAGCAGTTCTTC.

V gene TRBV19 combines with J gene TRBJ2-5; no firm D call. CDR1 LNHDA and CDR2 SQIVND come from the germline V gene (reference sequence). The CDR3 spans 14 residues. The V end lost 3 bases, the J end lost 4 bases, and 12 bases lay between the germline ends. CDR3: CASSISGTGETQYF. DNA of the CDR3: TGTGCCAGTAGTATTTCCGGTACGGGAGAGACCCAGTACTTC.

The chain is built from TRBV4-3 and TRBJ1-4; D unclear. Looked up from germline, CDR1 is LGHNA and CDR2 is YSLEER. The CDR3 contains 16 residues. Deletions cut 1 base from V and 3 bases from J, with 12 bases between. DNA of the CDR3: TGCGCCAGCAGCCAAGTAGCCTCGACGGCTAATGAAAAACTGTTTTTT. Protein sequence: CASSQVASTANEKLFF.

The chain uses TRBV18 and TRBJ1-4, with TRBD1 identical over 9 bases. Germline V CDR1 and CDR2: KGHSH, LQKENI. With V trimmed by 4 bases and J by 7 bases, 4 bases remained unmatched. CDR3 size: 14 residues. The DNA of the CDR3 is TGTGCCAGCTCACTCGGGACAGGGAGTGAAAAACTGTTTTTT. This sequence encodes CASSLGTGSEKLFF.

The chain carries TRBV2 and TRBJ2-1; possible D gene TRBD1, 5 bases. Looked up from germline, CDR1 is SNHLY and CDR2 is FYNNEI. The CDR3 is 12 residues long. The V and J ends lost 5 bases and 9 bases respectively, with 11 bases between them. The CDR3: CASSLQGFEQFF. CDR3 nucleotides: TGTGCCAGCAGTCTCCAGGGTTTTGAGCAGTTCTTC.

The chain combines TRBV28 with TRBJ1-1; 8 bases line up with TRBD1. The CDR3 loop spans 15 amino acids. Germline V gene sequence: CDR1 MDHEN, CDR2 SYDVKM. The junction had 14 bases not matched to a gene; V was cut back by 6 bases and J by 8 bases. The CDR3 loop is CASSLPLQGGAEAFF. The CDR3 bases are TGTGCCAGCAGCCTACCCCTACAGGGGGGAGCGGAAGCTTTCTTT.

This clone was seen just once. The rearrangement links TRBV30 to TRBJ1-2; TRBD1 agrees at 12 bases. The CDR3 runs to 15 residues. J was trimmed by 7 bases and V by 2 bases; bases with no gene match: 8. CDR1 GTSNPN and CDR2 SVGIG come from the germline V gene (reference sequence). CDR3 sequence: CAWSPGTGGASGYTF. The DNA for the CDR3 is TGTGCCTGGAGTCCCGGGACAGGGGGCGCGAGTGGCTACACCTTC.

This clone was recorded a few times. The gene calls are TRBV6-1 and TRBJ2-5; possible D gene TRBD1, 5 bases. This CDR3 contains 15 residues. With 7 bases removed from V and 1 base from J, the gap between germline ends came to 16 bases. Germline CDR1 is MNHNS and CDR2 is SASEGT. The CDR3 region is CASTHGHYFQETQYF. The CDR3 DNA is TGTGCCAGCACCCACGGACACTACTTCCAAGAGACCCAGTACTTC.

V usage is TRBV14 and J usage is TRBJ2-7; tentatively, D is TRBD2 (5 bases). Germline-derived CDR1 and CDR2 are SGHDN and FVKESK. The CDR3 consists of 12 residues. The V end was cut by 2 bases, the J end by 6 bases, with 8 bases between. The CDR3 sequence: CASSQMGAEQYF. CDR3 in DNA: TGTGCCAGCAGCCAAATGGGAGCCGAGCAGTACTTC.

The chain couples TRBV28 to TRBJ2-7, with D tentatively TRBD2 (5 bases). Trimming stripped 3 bases from V and 4 bases from J, with 13 bases between. The germline gives CDR1 MDHEN, CDR2 SYDVKM. This CDR3 is 14 amino acids long. CDR3 sequence reads: CASSFLRGPYEQYF. In nucleotides, the CDR3 is TGTGCCAGCAGTTTCCTCCGGGGTCCTTACGAGCAGTACTTC. Using reference TRBV28 and TRBJ2-7 for the parts outside the CDR3, the full variable domain is DVKVTQSSRYLVKRTGEKVFLECVQDMDHENMFWYRQDPGLGLRLIYFSYDVKMKEKGDIPEGYSVSREKKERFSLILESASTNQTSMYLCASSFLRGPYEQYFGPGTRLTVT.

The genes are TRBV5-1 and TRBJ2-3, with a weak D call TRBD2 (6 bases). Deletions cut 5 bases from V and 0 bases from J, with 22 bases between. Germline CDR1 SGHRS, CDR2 YFSETQ. The CDR3 loop spans 18 amino acids. The CDR3: CASRFPERVTASTDTQYF. The CDR3 DNA follows: TGCGCCAGCAGATTCCCTGAGCGGGTTACAGCTAGCACAGATACGCAGTATTTT.

The V call is TRBV27, the J call TRBJ2-3, with 10 bases fitting TRBD1. With V trimmed by 4 bases and J by 0 bases, 1 base remained unmatched. Germline CDR1 reads MNHEY; CDR2 reads SMNVEV (reference sequence). The CDR3 covers 15 residues. CDR3 protein: CASSSGQGSTDTQYF. The CDR3 coding sequence is TGTGCCAGCAGTTCGGGACAGGGGAGCACAGATACGCAGTATTTT.

The chain is built from TRBV11-3 and TRBJ2-7, with D unresolved. The germline V gene has CDR1 SGHNT and CDR2 YENEEA. Trimming took off 0 bases at V and 5 bases at J, with 11 bases between the two ends. This CDR3 has 14 amino acids. The CDR3 sequence is CASSLDSISHEQYF. The DNA for the CDR3 is TGTGCCAGCAGCTTAGATAGCATCAGCCACGAGCAGTACTTC.

The chain recombines TRBV7-8 with TRBJ2-7; D is ambiguous. CDR1 SGHVS and CDR2 FQNEAQ come from the germline V gene. The CDR3 totals 13 residues. Deletions cut 5 bases from V and 5 bases from J, with 13 bases between. The CDR3 spells CASSPPRGDEQYF. The DNA of the CDR3 is TGTGCCAGCAGCCCGCCGCGTGGAGACGAGCAGTACTTC.

The sample holds a few counts of this clone. The chain couples TRBV28 to TRBJ1-5, with 10 bases fitting TRBD1. CDR1 is MDHEN, CDR2 SYDVKM, per germline. The ends lost 4 bases at V and 3 bases at J; junction bases unmatched: 15. The CDR3 has 19 residues. CDR3 nucleotide sequence: TGTGCCAGCAGTTCCCCCTACTTAAGACAGGGGGCGTTCAATCAGCCCCAGCATTTT. It is translated as CASSSPYLRQGAFNQPQHF.